These 25 T cell receptor beta chains came from one sample sequenced in a study of CD8+CD57+ T cells in acquired aplastic anemia. TCR beta VDJ combinations and CDR3 sequences were profiled from genomic DNA. Via MiXCR, TCRdb re-called the reads, giving one row per CDR3 protein. Of approximately 200,000 distinct CDR3 sequences listed, less than 70% were seen once; the top ten hold approximately 15%. The sample taken for sequencing was sorted CD4+, CD8+, or CD8+CD57+ T cells (not recorded which) from PBMCs. The receptors derive from a human donor in good health, serving as a control.

This clonotype was recorded at least ten times. The chain joins TRBV3-1 to TRBJ1-2, with a weak D call TRBD1 (5 bases). Germline CDR1 LGHDT, CDR2 YNNKEL (reference sequence). Trimming took off 0 bases at V and 7 bases at J, with 9 bases between the two ends. CDR3 length: 13 residues. CDR3 loop: CASSQESRGGYTF. The CDR3 DNA follows: TGTGCCAGCAGCCAAGAATCGAGGGGTGGCTACACCTTC.

The chain recombines TRBV15 with TRBJ2-2, with 8 bases identical to TRBD2. CDR1 is LNHNV and CDR2 is YYDKDF in the germline V gene (reference sequence). Trimming removed 0 bases from V and 5 bases from J; junction bases left unmatched: 11. This CDR3 is 18 amino acids long. The CDR3 loop reads CATSREAGADRWTGELFF. The CDR3 nucleotides read TGTGCCACCAGCAGAGAAGCGGGAGCTGATAGATGGACCGGGGAGCTGTTTTTT. Combining the CDR3 with reference TRBV15 and TRBJ2-2 gives the whole variable domain DAMVIQNPRYQVTQFGKPVTLSCSQTLNHNVMYWYQQKSSQAPKLLFHYYDKDFNNEADTPDNFQSRRPNTSFCFLDIRSPGLGDTAMYLCATSREAGADRWTGELFFGEGSRLTVL.

Regarding this clonotype: This is likely a read error, given that the CDR3 carries no conserved phenylalanine or tryptophan at its end. The V gene is TRBV2, the J gene TRBJ2-7; a possible D gene is TRBD2 (5 bases). Between the trimmed V and J ends, which lost 8 bases and 5 bases, there was a span of 22 bases. CDR3 length: 15 amino acids. Per the germline V gene, CDR1 is SNHLY and CDR2 is FYNNEI. CDR3 amino acids: CASSPPERVGNEQYS. The CDR3 bases are TGTGCCAGCTCACCACCGGAGAGGGTAGGCAACGAGCAGTACTCC.

This clonotype was seen at least ten times. The rearrangement links TRBV2 to TRBJ2-7, with 10 bases lining up with TRBD2. The junction had 3 bases not matched to a gene; V was cut back by 2 bases and J by 2 bases. This CDR3 is built from 15 residues. CDR1 SNHLY and CDR2 FYNNEI come from the germline V gene. For the CDR3, the DNA is TGTGCCAGCAGTGAAAGTCTAGCGGGGGCCTACGAGCAGTACTTC. Translation: CASSESLAGAYEQYF.

This clonotype was counted many times. One base away lies a much larger clone, so this may be a sequencing read error. V is TRBV15 and J is TRBJ2-2; no clear D. This CDR3 is built from 18 residues. The germline CDR1 and CDR2 sequences are LNHNV and YYDKDF (reference sequence). V was trimmed by 1 base and J by 7 bases, leaving 22 bases between them. The CDR3 coding sequence is TGTGCCACCAGCAGAGGGCAATATGCCAGCTCGTATAACGGGGAGCTGTTTTTT. This sequence encodes CATSRGQYASSYNGELFF.

This clonotype was recorded many times. V gene TRBV6-1 combines with J gene TRBJ2-1, with D possibly called TRBD1 or TRBD2 (6 bases each). Per germline, CDR1 MNHNS and CDR2 SASEGT. The CDR3 totals 15 residues. V was trimmed by 7 bases and J by 6 bases, leaving 19 bases between them. The CDR3 DNA reads as TGTGCCAGCAATGCGGGGCTAGGAGGGGGCAATGAGCAGTTCTTC. This encodes CASNAGLGGGNEQFF.

As to this clonotype: Since no conserved phenylalanine or tryptophan closes the CDR3, a read error is the likely cause. V is TRBV9 and J is TRBJ2-5; possible D gene TRBD2, 7 bases. This CDR3 has 15 residues. Germline V gene data show CDR1 as SGDLS and CDR2 as YYNGEE. The CDR3 DNA is TGTGCCCGCAGCGTATCTAACGGGGGGCGAGAGACCCAGTACGTC. This translates into CARSVSNGGRETQYV.

The CDR3 coding sequence is TGTGCCAGCAGCTTGAGGACTAGCGGGCCCTCCTACAATGAGCAGTTCTTC. This translates into CASSLRTSGPSYNEQFF. The chain recombines TRBV7-6 with TRBJ2-1; TRBD2 agrees at 11 bases. J gave up 0 bases and V 3 bases, and 4 bases lay outside the gene matches. The CDR3 is 17 amino acids. Per the germline V gene, CDR1 is SGHVS and CDR2 is FNYEAQ.

This clonotype was picked up a small number of times. The rearrangement uses TRBV29-1 and TRBJ1-1; TRBD1 matches at 11 bases. Germline V gives CDR1 SQVTM, CDR2 ANQGSEA. The V gene end was trimmed by 4 bases and the J gene end by 3 bases; junction bases not matched to a gene: 4. This CDR3 has 14 residues. The CDR3 nucleotides read TGCAGCGTTGTACCGGGACAGGGGGACACTGAAGCTTTCTTT. Translated, it gives CSVVPGQGDTEAFF.

This clonotype was seen many times. The chain is built from TRBV7-2 and TRBJ1-1; D possibly corresponds to TRBD1 (6 bases). V lost 7 bases, J lost 8 bases, and 17 bases lay in between. Germline CDR1 and CDR2: SGHTA and FQGNSA. The CDR3 contains 13 residues. The CDR3 DNA reads as TGTGCCAGCATCCAATCCCAGGGGTCCGAAGCTTTCTTT. It encodes CASIQSQGSEAFF.

J is TRBJ1-1 and V is TRBV7-9; 7 positions match TRBD1. The V and J ends lost 8 bases and 1 base, in that order; junction bases with no gene match: 4. The germline CDR1 and CDR2 sequences are SEHNR and FQNEAQ (reference sequence). This CDR3 has 13 residues. The CDR3 sequence: CASARDRNTEAFF. CDR3 in DNA: TGTGCCAGCGCCCGGGACAGGAACACTGAAGCTTTCTTT.

The chain uses TRBV29-1 and TRBJ2-1, with D uncertain. This CDR3 has 11 amino acids. V shed 3 bases and J shed 1 base, with 1 base lying between them. The germline V gene has CDR1 SQVTM and CDR2 ANQGSEA. The CDR3 coding sequence is TGCAGCGTTGAGTCCTACAATGAGCAGTTCTTC. Translating it yields CSVESYNEQFF.

The chain joins TRBV29-1 to TRBJ2-1, with 9 bases that match TRBD1. The CDR3 has 13 residues. CDR1 SQVTM and CDR2 ANQGSEA come from the germline V gene. Trimming took 6 bases from V and 8 from J; bases not matched to a gene: 8. In DNA, the CDR3 is TGCAGCGTCAGGGACAGGGTTAGGTATGAGCAGTTCTTC. This codes for CSVRDRVRYEQFF.

This chain connects TRBV9 to TRBJ1-1, with TRBD1 as a possible D gene (5 bases). Germline V gene lookup returns CDR1 SGDLS and CDR2 YYNGEE. The CDR3 has 13 amino acids. Trimming took off 0 bases at V and 6 bases at J, with 9 bases between the two ends. The CDR3 protein is CASSVAGAAEAFF. DNA of the CDR3: TGTGCCAGCAGCGTAGCTGGGGCAGCTGAAGCTTTCTTT.

This clonotype was counted many times. This chain joins TRBV24-1 and TRBJ2-1; 10 positions agree with TRBD1. V was clipped by 4 bases and J by 3 bases; unmatched bases: 5. CDR3 length: 16 amino acids. The V gene's germline CDR1 is KGHDR and CDR2 SFDVKD. CDR3 nucleotides: TGTGCCACCAGTGAGCGGGGACAGGGGTTCTACAATGAGCAGTTCTTC. As protein: CATSERGQGFYNEQFF.

The gene calls are TRBV7-8 and TRBJ1-2, with 9 positions matching TRBD1. Germline lookup yields CDR1 SGHVS and CDR2 FQNEAQ. This CDR3 is 15 amino acids long. J lost 8 bases, V lost 5 bases, and 12 bases had no gene match. The CDR3 reads CASSRNTGGSSGYTF. The CDR3 DNA is TGTGCCAGCAGCCGTAACACAGGGGGCAGTAGCGGCTACACCTTC.

This clonotype was recorded at least ten times. The rearrangement links TRBV19 to TRBJ2-6; possible D gene TRBD1, 6 bases. Trimming cost V 7 bases and J 2 bases, with 15 bases left between them. This CDR3 contains 16 residues. Germline V gives CDR1 LNHDA, CDR2 SQIVND (reference sequence). This chain's CDR3 is CASTPQGNAGANVLTF. As DNA, the CDR3 is TGTGCCAGTACCCCGCAGGGGAACGCTGGGGCCAACGTCCTGACTTTC.

The genes are TRBV7-2 and TRBJ1-6, with D possibly TRBD1 on 5 matching bases. The germline V gene has CDR1 SGHTA and CDR2 FQGNSA. This CDR3 contains 13 residues. V was trimmed by 7 bases and J by 7 bases, leaving 11 bases between them. The CDR3 here is CASKGQGNSPLHF. CDR3 DNA: TGTGCCAGCAAGGGTCAGGGAAATTCACCCCTCCACTTT.

This clonotype was recorded at least ten times. The V and J genes are TRBV19 and TRBJ1-5; 7 bases are shared with TRBD1. V lost 4 bases to trimming and J lost 8 bases; unmatched junction nucleotides: 14. CDR3 length: 16 residues. CDR1 LNHDA and CDR2 SQIVND come from the germline V gene (reference sequence). CDR3 coding DNA: TGTGCCAGTAGTAGTTACGGGACAGAGCCTGGGGAGCCCCAGCATTTT. Its protein is CASSSYGTEPGEPQHF. The full variable domain, its missing parts supplied by reference TRBV19 and TRBJ1-5, is DGGITQSPKYLFRKEGQNVTLSCEQNLNHDAMYWYRQDPGQGLRLIYYSQIVNDFQKGDIAEGYSVSREKKESFPLTVTSAQKNPTAFYLCASSSYGTEPGEPQHFGDGTRLSIL.

In its sample, this clonotype was seen many times. This chain connects TRBV12-3 or TRBV12-4 to TRBJ1-4; no firm D call. V was cut by 1 base and J by 8 bases, with 8 bases left in between. The CDR3 has 13 amino acids. In nucleotides, the CDR3 is TGTGCCAGCAGTTTAGGGGTTGGGGAAAAACTGTTTTTT. This codes for CASSLGVGEKLFF.

This clonotype was detected many times. This sequence joins TRBV6-5 and TRBJ2-1; 7 positions agree with TRBD2. Germline values: CDR1 MNHEY, CDR2 SVGAGI. CDR3 length equals 13 residues. V lost 4 bases, J lost 6 bases, and 3 bases stayed unmatched. Written as DNA, the CDR3 is TGTGCCAGCAGTTTACGGGGGGTCAATGAGCAGTTCTTC. Translated, it gives CASSLRGVNEQFF.

As regards this clonotype: The germline gene is not matched at one end of the junction; a read error may be the cause. This chain links TRBV7-9 with TRBJ2-6; weak D call: TRBD1 (5 bases). The CDR3 has 21 residues. CDR1 is SEHNR, CDR2 FQNEAQ, per germline (reference sequence). This chain's CDR3 is CASSLRVSNTGLVSGANVLTF. The CDR3, as DNA: TGCGCCAGCAGCCTCAGGGTCTCGAACACCGGGCTAGTCTCTGGGGCCAACGTCCTGACTTTC.

This clonotype was counted once. V usage is TRBV29-1 and J usage is TRBJ2-7, with TRBD2 matching 10 bases. Germline V gene lookup returns CDR1 SQVTM and CDR2 ANQGSEA. The CDR3 totals 13 residues. After removal of 5 bases from V and 3 bases from J, the junction contained 4 bases not matched to a gene. CDR3 region: CSVRLAGFYEQYF. CDR3 nucleotide sequence: TGCAGCGTTAGACTAGCGGGTTTCTACGAGCAGTACTTC.

The chain uses TRBV10-3 and TRBJ2-7; 10 bases map to TRBD1. CDR1 is ENHRY, CDR2 SYGVKD, per germline. The V gene end was trimmed by 1 base and the J gene end by 0 bases; junction bases not matched to a gene: 6. This CDR3 spans 17 amino acids. CDR3 region: CAISEYAGTGVSYEQYF. CDR3 sequence (DNA): TGTGCCATCAGTGAGTACGCGGGGACAGGGGTCTCCTACGAGCAGTACTTC.

For this clonotype: Its ends do not fully match the called genes, so a read error is possible. V usage is TRBV7-3 and J usage is TRBJ2-3; 8 bases agree with TRBD2. This CDR3 region has 16 residues. In germline, CDR1 is SGHTA, CDR2 FQGTGA. This CDR3 reads CASSLTAGATTDTQYF. In DNA, the CDR3 is TGTGCCAGCAGCCTAACAGCGGGAGCGACCACAGATACGCAGTATTTT.